The clone carrying this T cell receptor (beta chain) is a singleton in its sample. This specimen belongs to a study of technical replicates of blood from a few donors. Some clones are missing from TCRdb's copy, which holds only in-frame ones; the method was immunoSEQ multiplex PCR. Here the sample spans 90,000 to 100,000 clones, 90% to 97% being singletons. CDR3 size: 16 residues. Germline V gene data show CDR1 as LNHDA and CDR2 as SQIVND (reference sequence). Deletions cut 4 bases from V and 1 base from J, with 16 bases between. This sequence was found in a human donor in good health. Material for sequencing was T cells isolated from PBMCs. The J gene is TRBJ2-5, the V gene TRBV19; D remains ambiguous. The CDR3 DNA sequence: TGTGCCAGTAGTACGAGGTCCGGAGCGCCCCAAGAGACCCAGTACTTC. Translation: CASSTRSGAPQETQYF. The full variable domain, rest sourced from reference TRBV19 and TRBJ2-5, is DGGITQSPKYLFRKEGQNVTLSCEQNLNHDAMYWYRQDPGQGLRLIYYSQIVNDFQKGDIAEGYSVSREKKESFPLTVTSAQKNPTAFYLCASSTRSGAPQETQYFGPGTRLLVL.